This T cell receptor (beta chain) came from a study of cytomegalovirus exposure and HLA in healthy donors. The germline CDR1 and CDR2 sequences are SGHKS and YYEKEE (reference sequence). The J segment lost 4 bases and the V segment lost 0 bases, leaving 8 bases of the junction unmatched. CDR3 length: 17 residues. Both 60 Vbeta primers and 13 Jbeta primers went into the PCR. Sequenced by immunoSEQ multiplex PCR; TCRdb stores in-frame clones only, minus some. The sample carries some 140,000 clones, over 70% recorded once. This clone turned up a few times. Sequenced sample: PBMCs. The sequence came from a man aged 40-50 years in good health and CMV-seronegative. This chain connects TRBV5-5 to TRBJ2-7, with TRBD1 matching over 12 bases. The CDR3 here is CASSLGPGQGAGYEQYF. Written as DNA, the CDR3 is TGTGCCAGCAGCTTGGGCCCGGGACAGGGGGCGGGGTACGAGCAGTACTTC.